This paragraph covers one TCR beta chain sequence. The antigen remains undetermined. The data derive from a study of cytomegalovirus exposure and HLA in healthy donors. Study-wide results and limits: In a later analysis, V- and J-gene trimming of beta chains associated with a DCLRE1C missense variant, replicated independently.

13 Jbeta primers and 60 Vbeta primers were used for the PCR. TCRdb keeps only in-frame clones here, not all; method: immunoSEQ multiplex PCR. The repertoire has 100,000 to 120,000 clones, around 77% of them found once; the top ten carry less than 5.5%. The specimen sequenced was PBMCs. The TCR was taken from a woman aged 25 to 45 in good health and CMV-seropositive.

The CDR3 DNA reads as TGCGCCAGCAGCAGGACAGGGGGAATCCCCCAAGAGACCCAGTACTTC. This translates into CASSRTGGIPQETQYF. This chain links TRBV5-1 with TRBJ2-5; 10 nucleotides agree with TRBD1. The V and J ends lost 4 bases and 1 base, in that order; junction bases with no gene match: 7. The CDR3 is 16 amino acids. CDR1 and CDR2 from the germline V gene are SGHRS and YFSETQ.